This T cell receptor (beta chain) derives from a study of immune heterogeneity within non-small cell lung tumors. A word on this clonotype: Its target is unknown.

With 3 bases removed from V and 2 bases from J, the gap between germline ends came to 8 bases. The CDR3 is made up of 13 amino acids. Germline CDR1 and CDR2: WSHSY and SAAADI. Study-wide results and limits: Local T-cell repertoire clonality was correlated with local tumor mutational burden, and the correlation was positive. It was moderate in strength but statistically significant (R about 0.33). Each patient largely had their own distinct set of high-frequency T-cell receptor beta clonotypes.

Bulk tumor genomic DNA constituted the template, at around 590 ng per sample. In surgery, several biopsies were collected from each primary tumor at widely spaced sites. Before undergoing curative surgery, patients had newly diagnosed non-small cell lung cancer that was untreated. CDR3 of TCR beta was amplified by multiplex PCR that used 32 V and 13 J primers. Via MiXCR, TCRdb re-called the multiplex PCR reads, giving one row per CDR3 protein. The sample holds over 10,000 distinct CDR3 sequences, approximately 20% seen once. The source material was lung tumor tissue. V usage is TRBV10-2 and J usage is TRBJ2-7; D perhaps matches TRBD1 (6 bases). The source is a man aged 55 to 70 with non-small cell lung cancer. The CDR3 protein is CASSEQGAYEQYF. DNA of the CDR3: TGCGCCAGCAGTGAACAGGGCGCCTACGAGCAGTACTTC.